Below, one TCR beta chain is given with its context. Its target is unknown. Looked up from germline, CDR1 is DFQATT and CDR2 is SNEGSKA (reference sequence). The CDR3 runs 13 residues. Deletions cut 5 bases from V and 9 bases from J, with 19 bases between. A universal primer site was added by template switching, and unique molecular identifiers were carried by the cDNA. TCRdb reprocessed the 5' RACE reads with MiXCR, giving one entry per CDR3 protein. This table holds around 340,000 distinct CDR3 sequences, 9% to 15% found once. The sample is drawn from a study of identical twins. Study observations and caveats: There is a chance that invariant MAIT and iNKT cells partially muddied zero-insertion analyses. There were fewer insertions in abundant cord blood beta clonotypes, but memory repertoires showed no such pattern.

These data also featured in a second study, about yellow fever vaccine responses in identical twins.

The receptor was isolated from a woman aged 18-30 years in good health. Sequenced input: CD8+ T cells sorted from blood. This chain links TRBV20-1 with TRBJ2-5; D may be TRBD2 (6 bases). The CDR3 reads CSAQRVHGEAQYF. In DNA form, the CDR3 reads TGCAGTGCTCAAAGGGTTCACGGGGAGGCCCAGTACTTC.